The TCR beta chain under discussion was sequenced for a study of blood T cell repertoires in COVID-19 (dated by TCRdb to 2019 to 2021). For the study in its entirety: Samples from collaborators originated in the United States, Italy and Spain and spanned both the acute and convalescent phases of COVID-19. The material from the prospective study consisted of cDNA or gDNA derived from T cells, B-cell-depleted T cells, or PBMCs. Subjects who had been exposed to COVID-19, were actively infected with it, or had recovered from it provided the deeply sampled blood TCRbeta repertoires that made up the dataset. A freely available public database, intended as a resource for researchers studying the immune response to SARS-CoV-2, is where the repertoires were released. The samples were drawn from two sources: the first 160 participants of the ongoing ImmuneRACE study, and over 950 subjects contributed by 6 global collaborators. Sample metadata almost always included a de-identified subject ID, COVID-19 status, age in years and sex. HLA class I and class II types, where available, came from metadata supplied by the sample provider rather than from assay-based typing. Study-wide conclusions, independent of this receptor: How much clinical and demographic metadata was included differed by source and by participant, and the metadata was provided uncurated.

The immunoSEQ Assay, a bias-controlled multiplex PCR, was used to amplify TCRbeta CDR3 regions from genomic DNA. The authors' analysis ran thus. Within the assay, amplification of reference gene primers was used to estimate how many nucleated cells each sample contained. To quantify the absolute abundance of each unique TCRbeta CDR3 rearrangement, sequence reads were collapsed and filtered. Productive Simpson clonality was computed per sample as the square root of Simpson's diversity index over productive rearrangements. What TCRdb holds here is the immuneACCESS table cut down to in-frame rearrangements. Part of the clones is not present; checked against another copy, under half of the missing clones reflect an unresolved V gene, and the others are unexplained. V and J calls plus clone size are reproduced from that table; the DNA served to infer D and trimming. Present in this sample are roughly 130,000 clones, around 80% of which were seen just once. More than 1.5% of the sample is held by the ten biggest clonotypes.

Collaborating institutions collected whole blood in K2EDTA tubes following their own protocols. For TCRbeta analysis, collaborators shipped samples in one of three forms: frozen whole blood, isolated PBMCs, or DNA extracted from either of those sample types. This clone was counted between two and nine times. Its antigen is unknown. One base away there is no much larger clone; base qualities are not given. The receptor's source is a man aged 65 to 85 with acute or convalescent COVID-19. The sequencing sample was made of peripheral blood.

The CDR3 protein sequence reads: CASSVVDSSTDTQYF. The nucleotides read TGTGCCAGCAGCGTAGTCGACAGTAGCACAGATACGCAGTATTTT. The receptor chain draws on TRBV9 and TRBJ2-3; tentative D gene TRBD1, with 5 bases matching. From the germline V gene, CDR1 is SGDLS and CDR2 is YYNGEE. V is shortened by 0 bases, J by 0 bases, and the region joining them spans 8 bases. The CDR3 contains 15 residues, cysteine and phenylalanine counted. Just CDR3 DNA is preserved here, 45 bases in frame from base 1.